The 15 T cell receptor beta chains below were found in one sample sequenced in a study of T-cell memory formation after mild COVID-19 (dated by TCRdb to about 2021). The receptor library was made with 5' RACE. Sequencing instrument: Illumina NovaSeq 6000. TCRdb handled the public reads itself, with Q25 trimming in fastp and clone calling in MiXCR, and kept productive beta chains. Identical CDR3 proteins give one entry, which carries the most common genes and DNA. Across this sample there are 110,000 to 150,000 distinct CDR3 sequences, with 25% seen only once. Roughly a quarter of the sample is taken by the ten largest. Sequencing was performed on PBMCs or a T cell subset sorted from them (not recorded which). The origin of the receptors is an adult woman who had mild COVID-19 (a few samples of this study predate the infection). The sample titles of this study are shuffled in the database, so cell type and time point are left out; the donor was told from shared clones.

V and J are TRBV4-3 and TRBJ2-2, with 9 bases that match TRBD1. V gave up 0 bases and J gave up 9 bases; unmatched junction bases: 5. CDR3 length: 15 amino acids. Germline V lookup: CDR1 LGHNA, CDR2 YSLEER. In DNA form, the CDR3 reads TGCGCCAGCAGCCAAGAATGGGACAGGGAATGGGAGCTGTTTTTT. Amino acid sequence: CASSQEWDREWELFF.

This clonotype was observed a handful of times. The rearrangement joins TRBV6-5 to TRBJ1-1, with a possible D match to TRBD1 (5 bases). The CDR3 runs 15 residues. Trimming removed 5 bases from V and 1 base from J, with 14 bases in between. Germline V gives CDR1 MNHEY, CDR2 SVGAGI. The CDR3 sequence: CASSPTDSPNTEAFF. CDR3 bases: TGTGCCAGCAGTCCTACAGACAGCCCGAACACTGAAGCTTTCTTT.

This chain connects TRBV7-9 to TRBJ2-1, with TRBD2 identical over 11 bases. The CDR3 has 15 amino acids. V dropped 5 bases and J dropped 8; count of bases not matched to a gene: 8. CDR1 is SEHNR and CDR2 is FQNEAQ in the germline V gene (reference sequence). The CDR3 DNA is TGTGCCAGCAGCAGACTAGCGGGAAAGGTCTATGAGCAGTTCTTC. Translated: CASSRLAGKVYEQFF. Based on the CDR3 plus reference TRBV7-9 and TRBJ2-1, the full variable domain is DTGVSQNPRHKITKRGQNVTFRCDPISEHNRLYWYRQTLGQGPEFLTYFQNEAQLEKSRLLSDRFSAERPKGSFSTLEIQRTEQGDSAMYLCASSRLAGKVYEQFFGPGTRLTVL.

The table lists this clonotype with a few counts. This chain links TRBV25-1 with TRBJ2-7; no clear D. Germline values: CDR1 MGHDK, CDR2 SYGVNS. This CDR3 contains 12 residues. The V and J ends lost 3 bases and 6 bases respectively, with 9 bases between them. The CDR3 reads CASSDDGSEQYF. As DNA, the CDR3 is TGTGCCAGCAGTGATGACGGAAGCGAGCAGTACTTC.

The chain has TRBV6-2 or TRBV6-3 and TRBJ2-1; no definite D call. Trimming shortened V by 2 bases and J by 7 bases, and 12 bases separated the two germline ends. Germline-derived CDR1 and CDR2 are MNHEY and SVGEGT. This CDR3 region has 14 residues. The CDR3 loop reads CASSYITGRNEQFF. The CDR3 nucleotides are TGTGCCAGCAGTTACATCACGGGCCGAAATGAGCAGTTCTTC.

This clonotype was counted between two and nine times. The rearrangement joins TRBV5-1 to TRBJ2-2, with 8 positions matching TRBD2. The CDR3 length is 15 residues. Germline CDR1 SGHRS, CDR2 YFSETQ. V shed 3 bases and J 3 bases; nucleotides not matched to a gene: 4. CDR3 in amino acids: CASSYETSDTGELFF. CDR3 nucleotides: TGCGCCAGCAGCTATGAGACTAGCGACACCGGGGAGCTGTTTTTT.

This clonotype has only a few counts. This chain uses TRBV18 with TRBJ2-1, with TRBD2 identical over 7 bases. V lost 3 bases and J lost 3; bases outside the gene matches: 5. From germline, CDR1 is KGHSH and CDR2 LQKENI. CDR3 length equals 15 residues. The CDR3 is CASSPTGLDYNEQFF. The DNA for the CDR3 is TGTGCCAGCTCACCTACTGGACTAGACTACAATGAGCAGTTCTTC.

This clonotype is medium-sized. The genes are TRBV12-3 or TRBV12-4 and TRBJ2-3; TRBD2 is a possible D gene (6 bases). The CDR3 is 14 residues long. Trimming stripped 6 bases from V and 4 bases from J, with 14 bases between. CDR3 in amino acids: CASSPHGGADTQYF. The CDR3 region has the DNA TGTGCCAGCAGCCCCCACGGGGGTGCAGATACGCAGTATTTT.

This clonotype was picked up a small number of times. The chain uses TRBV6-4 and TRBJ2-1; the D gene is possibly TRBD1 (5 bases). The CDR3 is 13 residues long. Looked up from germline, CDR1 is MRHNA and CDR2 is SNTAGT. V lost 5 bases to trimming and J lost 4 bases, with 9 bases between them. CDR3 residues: CASSPTDYNEQFF. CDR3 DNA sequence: TGTGCCAGCAGTCCGACAGATTACAATGAGCAGTTCTTC.

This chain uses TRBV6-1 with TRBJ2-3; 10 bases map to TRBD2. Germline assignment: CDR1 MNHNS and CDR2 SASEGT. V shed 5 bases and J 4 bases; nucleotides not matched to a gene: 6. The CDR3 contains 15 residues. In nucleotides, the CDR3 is TGTGCCAGCAGTCCCAGCGGGGGGGCCTCAGATACGCAGTATTTT. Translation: CASSPSGGASDTQYF.

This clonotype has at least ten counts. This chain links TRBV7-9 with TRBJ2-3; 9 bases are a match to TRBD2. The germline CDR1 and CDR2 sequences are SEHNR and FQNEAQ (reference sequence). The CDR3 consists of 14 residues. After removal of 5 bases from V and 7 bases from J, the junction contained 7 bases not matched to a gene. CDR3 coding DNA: TGTGCCAGCAGCACCGGGACTAGCAGTTATACGCAGTATTTT. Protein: CASSTGTSSYTQYF.

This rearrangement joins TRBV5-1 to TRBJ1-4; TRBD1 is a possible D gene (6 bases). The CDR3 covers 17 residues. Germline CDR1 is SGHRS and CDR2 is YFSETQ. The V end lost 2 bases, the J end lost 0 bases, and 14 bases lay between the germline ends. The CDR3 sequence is CASSFVGQFATNEKLFF. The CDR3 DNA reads TGCGCCAGCAGCTTCGTCGGACAGTTTGCAACTAATGAAAAACTGTTTTTT.

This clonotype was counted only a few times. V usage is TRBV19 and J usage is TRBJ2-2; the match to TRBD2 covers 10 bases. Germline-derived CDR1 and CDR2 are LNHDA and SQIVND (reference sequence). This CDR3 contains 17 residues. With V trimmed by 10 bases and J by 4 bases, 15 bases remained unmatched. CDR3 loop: CATHRLAGDWGTGELFF. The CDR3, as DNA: TGTGCCACTCACCGGCTAGCGGGAGATTGGGGCACCGGGGAGCTGTTTTTT. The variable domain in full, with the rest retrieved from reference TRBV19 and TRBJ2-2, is DGGITQSPKYLFRKEGQNVTLSCEQNLNHDAMYWYRQDPGQGLRLIYYSQIVNDFQKGDIAEGYSVSREKKESFPLTVTSAQKNPTAFYLCATHRLAGDWGTGELFFGEGSRLTVL.

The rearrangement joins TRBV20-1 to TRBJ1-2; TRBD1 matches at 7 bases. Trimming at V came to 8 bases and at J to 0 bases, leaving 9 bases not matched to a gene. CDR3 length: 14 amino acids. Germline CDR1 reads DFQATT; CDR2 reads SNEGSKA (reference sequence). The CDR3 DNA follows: TGCAGTCTTAGTCCGGGACAGTCTAACTATGGCTACACCTTC. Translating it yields CSLSPGQSNYGYTF.

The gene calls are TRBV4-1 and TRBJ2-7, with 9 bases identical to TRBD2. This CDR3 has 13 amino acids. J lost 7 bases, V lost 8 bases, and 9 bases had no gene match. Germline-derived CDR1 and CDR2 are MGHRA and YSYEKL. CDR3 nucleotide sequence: TGCGCCAGCGCGGGGGGGGGCATCGGGGAGCAGTACTTC. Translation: CASAGGGIGEQYF.